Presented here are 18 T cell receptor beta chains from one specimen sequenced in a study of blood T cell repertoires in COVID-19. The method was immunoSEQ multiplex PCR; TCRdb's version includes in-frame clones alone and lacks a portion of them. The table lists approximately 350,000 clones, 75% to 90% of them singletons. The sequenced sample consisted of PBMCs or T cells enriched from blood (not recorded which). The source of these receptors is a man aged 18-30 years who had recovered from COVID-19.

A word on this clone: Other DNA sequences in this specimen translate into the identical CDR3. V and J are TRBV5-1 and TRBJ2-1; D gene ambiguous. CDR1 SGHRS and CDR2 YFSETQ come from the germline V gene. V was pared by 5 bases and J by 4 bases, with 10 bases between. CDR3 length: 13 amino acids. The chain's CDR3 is CASRSSEYNEQFF. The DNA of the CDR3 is TGCGCCAGCAGGTCATCAGAATACAATGAGCAGTTCTTC. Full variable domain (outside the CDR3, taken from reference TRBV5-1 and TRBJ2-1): KAGVTQTPRYLIKTRGQQVTLSCSPISGHRSVSWYQQTPGQGLQFLFEYFSETQRNKGNFPGRFSGRQFSNSRSEMNVSTLELGDSALYLCASRSSEYNEQFFGPGTRLTVL.

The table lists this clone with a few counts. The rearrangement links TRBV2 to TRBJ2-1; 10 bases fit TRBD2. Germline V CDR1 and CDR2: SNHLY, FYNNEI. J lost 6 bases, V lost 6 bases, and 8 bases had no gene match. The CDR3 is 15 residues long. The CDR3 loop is CASSLAGGVVNEQFF. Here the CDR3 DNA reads TGTGCCAGCAGCTTAGCGGGGGGCGTTGTCAATGAGCAGTTCTTC.

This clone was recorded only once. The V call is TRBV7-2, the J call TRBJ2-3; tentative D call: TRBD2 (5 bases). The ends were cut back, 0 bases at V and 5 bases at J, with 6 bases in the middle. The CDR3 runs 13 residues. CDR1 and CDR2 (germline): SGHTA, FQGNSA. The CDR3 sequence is CASSLAGRDTQYF. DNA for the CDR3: TGTGCCAGCAGCTTAGCAGGGAGAGATACGCAGTATTTT. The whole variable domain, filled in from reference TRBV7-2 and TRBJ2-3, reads GAGVSQSPSNKVTEKGKDVELRCDPISGHTALYWYRQSLGQGLEFLIYFQGNSAPDKSGLPSDRFSAERTGGSVSTLTIQRTQQEDSAVYLCASSLAGRDTQYFGPGTRLTVL.

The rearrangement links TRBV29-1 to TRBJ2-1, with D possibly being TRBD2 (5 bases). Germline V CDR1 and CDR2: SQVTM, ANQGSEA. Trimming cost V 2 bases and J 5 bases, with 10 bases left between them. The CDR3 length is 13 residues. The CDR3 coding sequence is TGCAGCGTTGAAAGGGCGAGGGACAATGAGCAGTTCTTC. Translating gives CSVERARDNEQFF.

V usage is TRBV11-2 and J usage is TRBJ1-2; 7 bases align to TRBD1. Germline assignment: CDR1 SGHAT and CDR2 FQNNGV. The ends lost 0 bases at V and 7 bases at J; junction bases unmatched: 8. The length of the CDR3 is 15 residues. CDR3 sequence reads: CASSLDGTGARGYTF. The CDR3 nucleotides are TGTGCCAGCAGCTTAGATGGTACAGGGGCCCGTGGCTACACCTTC. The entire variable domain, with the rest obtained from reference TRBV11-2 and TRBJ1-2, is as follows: EAGVAQSPRYKIIEKRQSVAFWCNPISGHATLYWYQQILGQGPKLLIQFQNNGVVDDSQLPKDRFSAERLKGVDSTLKIQPAKLEDSAVYLCASSLDGTGARGYTFGSGTRLTVV.

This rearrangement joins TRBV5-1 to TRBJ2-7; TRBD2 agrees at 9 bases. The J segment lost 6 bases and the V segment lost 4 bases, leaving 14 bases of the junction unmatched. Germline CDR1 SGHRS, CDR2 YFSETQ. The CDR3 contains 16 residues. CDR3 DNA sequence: TGCGCCAGCAGCCGGGGGTCCGGGACTAGCTGGGTCGAGCAGTACTTC. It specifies CASSRGSGTSWVEQYF.

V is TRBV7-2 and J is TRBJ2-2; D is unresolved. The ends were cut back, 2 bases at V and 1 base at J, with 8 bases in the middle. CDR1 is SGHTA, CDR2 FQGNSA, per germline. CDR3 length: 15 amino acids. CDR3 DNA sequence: TGTGCCAGCAGCTTAAACACGGGGAACACCGGGGAGCTGTTTTTT. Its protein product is CASSLNTGNTGELFF.

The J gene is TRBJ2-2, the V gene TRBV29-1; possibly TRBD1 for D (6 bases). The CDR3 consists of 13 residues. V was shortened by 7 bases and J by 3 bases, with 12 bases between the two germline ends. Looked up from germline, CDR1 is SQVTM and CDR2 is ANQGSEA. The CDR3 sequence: CSGRQGYTGELFF. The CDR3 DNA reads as TGCAGCGGCCGCCAGGGGTACACCGGGGAGCTGTTTTTT.

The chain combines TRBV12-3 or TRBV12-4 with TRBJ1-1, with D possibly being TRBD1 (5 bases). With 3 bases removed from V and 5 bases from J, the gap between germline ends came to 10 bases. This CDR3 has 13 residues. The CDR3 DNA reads TGTGCCAGCAGTTTTTATGGGGGGACTGAAGCTTTCTTT. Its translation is CASSFYGGTEAFF.

CDR3 DNA sequence: TGTGCCACCAGTGATTCGGGGGGTTTAGATATTTCCCAGCATTTT. This translates into CATSDSGGLDISQHF. The V gene is TRBV24-1, the J gene TRBJ1-5, with D possibly being TRBD1 (5 bases). Germline CDR1 reads KGHDR; CDR2 reads SFDVKD. The CDR3 has 15 residues. Trimming stripped 2 bases from V and 11 bases from J, with 18 bases between.

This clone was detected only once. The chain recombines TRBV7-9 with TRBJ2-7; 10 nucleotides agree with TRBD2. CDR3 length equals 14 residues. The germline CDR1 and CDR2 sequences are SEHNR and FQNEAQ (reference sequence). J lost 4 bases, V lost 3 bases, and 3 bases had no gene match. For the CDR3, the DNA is TGTGCCAGCAGCTTCTCGGGACTAGCGTACGAGCAGTACTTC. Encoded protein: CASSFSGLAYEQYF.

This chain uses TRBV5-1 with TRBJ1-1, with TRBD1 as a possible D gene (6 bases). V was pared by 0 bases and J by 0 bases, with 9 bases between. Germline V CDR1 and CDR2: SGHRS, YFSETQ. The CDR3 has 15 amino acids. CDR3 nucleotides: TGCGCCAGCAGCTTGGCGGGACACCTGAACACTGAAGCTTTCTTT. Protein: CASSLAGHLNTEAFF.

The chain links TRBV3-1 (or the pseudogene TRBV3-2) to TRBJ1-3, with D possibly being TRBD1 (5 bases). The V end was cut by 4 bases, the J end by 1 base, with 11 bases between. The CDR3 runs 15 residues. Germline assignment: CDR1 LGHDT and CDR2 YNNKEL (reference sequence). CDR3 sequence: CASSPDTGSGNTIYF. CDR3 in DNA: TGTGCCAGCAGCCCCGATACAGGATCTGGAAACACCATATATTTT.

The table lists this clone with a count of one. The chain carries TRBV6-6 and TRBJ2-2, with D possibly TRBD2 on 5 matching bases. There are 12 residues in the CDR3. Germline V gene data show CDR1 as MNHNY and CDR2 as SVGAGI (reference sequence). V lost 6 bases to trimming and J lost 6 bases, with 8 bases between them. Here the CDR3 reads CASSNGAGELFF. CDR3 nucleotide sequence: TGTGCCAGCAGCAACGGGGCCGGGGAGCTGTTTTTT.

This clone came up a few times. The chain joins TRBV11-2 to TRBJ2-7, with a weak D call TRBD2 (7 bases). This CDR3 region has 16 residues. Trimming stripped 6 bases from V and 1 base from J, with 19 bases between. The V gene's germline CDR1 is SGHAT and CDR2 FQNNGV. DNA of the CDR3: TGTGCCAGCAGTCGAGGAACAAGGGGGGGGTCCTACGAGCAGTACTTC. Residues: CASSRGTRGGSYEQYF.

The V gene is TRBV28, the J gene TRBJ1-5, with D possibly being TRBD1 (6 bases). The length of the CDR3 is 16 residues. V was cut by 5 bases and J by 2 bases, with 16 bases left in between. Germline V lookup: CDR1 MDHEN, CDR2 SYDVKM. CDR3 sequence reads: CASSPSPPGGNQPQHF. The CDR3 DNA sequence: TGTGCCAGCAGTCCATCCCCCCCAGGGGGCAATCAGCCCCAGCATTTT. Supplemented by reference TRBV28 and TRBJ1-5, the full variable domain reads DVKVTQSSRYLVKRTGEKVFLECVQDMDHENMFWYRQDPGLGLRLIYFSYDVKMKEKGDIPEGYSVSREKKERFSLILESASTNQTSMYLCASSPSPPGGNQPQHFGDGTRLSIL.

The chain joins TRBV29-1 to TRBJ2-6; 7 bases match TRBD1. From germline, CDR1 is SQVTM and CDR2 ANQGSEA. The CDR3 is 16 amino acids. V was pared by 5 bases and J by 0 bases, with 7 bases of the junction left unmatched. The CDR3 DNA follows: TGCAGCGTTCTCCGGCAGGGGGACTCTGGGGCCAACGTCCTGACTTTC. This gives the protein CSVLRQGDSGANVLTF.

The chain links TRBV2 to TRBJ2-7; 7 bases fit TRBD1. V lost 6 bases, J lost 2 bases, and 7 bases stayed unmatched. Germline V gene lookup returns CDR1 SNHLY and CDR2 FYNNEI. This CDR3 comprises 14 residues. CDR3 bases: TGTGCCAGCAGGGGAAGACAGGGCGCCTACGAGCAGTACTTC. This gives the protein CASRGRQGAYEQYF.